This T cell receptor (beta chain) was profiled in a study of T cells in Graves' hyperthyroidism and ophthalmopathy. The definition of stable Graves' hyperthyroidism was no ophthalmopathy progression within 18 months. Based on clinical symptoms, serum thyroxine and TRAb, thyroid ultrasound and orbital computed tomography, diagnoses were reached. A roughly 9.1 ml volume of fresh peripheral blood provided the PBMCs. This clonotype was recorded at least ten times. The target antigen is unknown. The source material, RNA transcripts, was used to amplify TCR beta CDR3 regions. The HTBI primer set was used in a first-round RT-PCR of the TCR CDR3. Using its own MiXCR run on the multiplex PCR reads, TCRdb lists one record per CDR3 protein. The sample lists more than 550,000 distinct CDR3 sequences, roughly 17% seen once, with 15% in the top ten. Findings of the study overall: Appearing also in blood were most of the thyroid clonotypes expanded above 0.001.

This CDR3 is built from 14 residues. V lost 2 bases and J lost 8, with 13 bases in between. In germline, CDR1 is SGHAT, CDR2 FQDESV (reference sequence). The rearrangement uses TRBV11-1 and TRBJ2-1; D gene uncertain. Specimen: blood. The receptor comes from a man aged 50-60 years with Graves' hyperthyroidism. CDR3 DNA: TGTGCCAGCAGCTTAATCATGTCCGTTGATGAGCAGTTCTTC. Protein sequence: CASSLIMSVDEQFF.